This T cell receptor beta chain appears in the sequencing data of a study of T cells in Graves' hyperthyroidism and ophthalmopathy (dated by TCRdb to the late 2010s). For the study in its entirety: Peripheral blood samples were taken at the time of initial diagnosis, prior to any treatment. In roughly six Graves' hyperthyroidism patients, the study also compared T-cell repertoires from thyroid tissue with T-cell repertoires from blood. Whether ophthalmopathy could be predicted prospectively was tested in an independent validation cohort made up of about 18 hyperthyroidism patients plus 17 patients who later progressed to ophthalmopathy. For training and testing, the 95 to 100 patients in the discovery cohort were randomly divided in a 7:3 ratio. The paper describes TCR Vbeta CDR3 sequencing of 135 peripheral blood samples, made up of approximately 40 ophthalmopathy patients, roughly 75 hyperthyroidism patients and 17 progressor patients. After sampling, hyperthyroidism patients received methimazole starting at 30 mg daily, and ophthalmopathy patients received high-dose intravenous methylprednisolone. To identify distinguishing TCR V-J signatures, a discovery cohort of around 100 patients was used, comprising some 45 with Graves' ophthalmopathy and around 60 with stable Graves' hyperthyroidism.

The paper's findings and limits, for the study overall: A model built on a 13 V-J signature distinguished ophthalmopathy from stable hyperthyroidism, reaching around 88% sensitivity and under 84% specificity in cross-validation and 80%/75% in testing. Most expanded thyroid clonotypes (frequency above 0.001) were also found in blood, which suggests that blood repertoires may mirror thyroid immune responses. In validation, the model predicted progression to ophthalmopathy with approximately 71% sensitivity and about 73% specificity, a median of around six months before onset. Sample size was not statistically predetermined, and blinding of investigators to group allocation was not performed.

Graves' hyperthyroidism was defined as stable when no progression to ophthalmopathy occurred over 18 months of follow-up. The hyperthyroidism patients were between 18 and 65 years old and newly diagnosed, with a disease duration of less than 2 months. The study excluded patients with uncontrolled infections, other autoimmune diseases, pregnancy or lactation. Diagnoses were established on the basis of clinical symptoms, serum thyroxine and TRAb, thyroid ultrasound, and orbital computed tomography. PBMCs were separated from about 10 ml of fresh peripheral blood using Ficoll-Paque density gradient centrifugation. Total RNA was extracted using Trizol reagent, and RNA quality was assessed on an Agilent 2100 Bioanalyzer. Amplification of TCR beta CDR3 regions was carried out from RNA transcripts. For the first round of RT-PCR on the TCR CDR3, the HTBI primer set was used together with the Qiagen OneStep RT-PCR kit. A second multiplex PCR round built the libraries, followed by size selection and purification. The libraries were sequenced on an Illumina HiSeq2000 using paired-end 100 bp reads. The authors processed their data as follows. SOAPnuke was used to process the raw data, removing reads that contained adapters or uncalled bases, had a mean Phred below 15, or lacked an exact match to the constant primer or identifier. COPE v1.2.5 was used to merge high-quality paired reads, and clonotypes were defined as unique nucleotide sequences. Clonotypes were aligned to IMGT TRBV, TRBD and TRBJ reference segments using MiTCR v1.1. The analysis included only V-J combinations with a frequency above 0.0001, which together covered 99% to 99.2% of the repertoires. A TCS score was defined as the ratio between F50 (clonal expansion) and ExV (chaos), using BLOSUM62-based TCRdist between CDR3 peptides within each V-J. Welch's t-statistics and random forest reduced around 550 V-J features to 13, which were used in a naive Bayes classifier (R e1071). TCRdb reprocessing: public reads trimmed at Q25 with fastp, clones called with MiXCR, in-frame beta chains kept. All rows with the same CDR3 protein become a single entry with the most common DNA and genes. These V and J calls derive from TCRdb rather than the authors' analysis. Recorded for this sample are 550,000 to 800,000 distinct CDR3 sequences; 17% of them occurred a single time. The ten largest make up 15% to 19% of the sample.

There are a few counts of this clonotype. Its cognate antigen has yet to be identified. There are no base qualities to consult, and no much larger clone falls within one base. This TCR came from a man aged 50-60 years with Graves' hyperthyroidism. Sequencing was carried out using blood.

The nucleotides read TGTGCCAGTAGCCAGAGAGCGGTTAGCATTTGGCCCCAGCATTTT. It encodes CASSQRAVSIWPQHF. The chain joins TRBV19 to TRBJ1-5; no D gene is confidently identified. From a lookup of the germline V gene (reference sequence), CDR1 and CDR2 are LNHDA and SQIVND. Its CDR3 holds 15 amino acids, cysteine through phenylalanine. Kept here is only the CDR3 DNA, which spans 45 bases and is read in frame from base 1. V sheds 6 bases and J sheds 9 bases, leaving 21 bases between their ends.